This TCR beta chain appears in the sequencing data of a study of immune cell composition in non-small cell lung cancer. Study-wide results and caveats: No significant correlation existed between pack-years smoked and tumour clonality. About 80% of squamous and 30% to 40% of adenocarcinoma cases had tumour-associated clones >0.5%.

The CDR3 length is 19 residues. Germline loops: CDR1 MNHEY, CDR2 SMNVEV (reference sequence). V dropped 2 bases and J dropped 2; count of bases not matched to a gene: 12. Concerning this clone: As yet, its antigen is unknown.

Repertoires were generated with immunoSEQ multiplex PCR, while TCRdb's copy carries only in-frame clones and drops some. Found here are roughly 8,700 clones, about 72% of them singletons; the top ten hold more than 10%. Normal lung sampling was at least 3 cm from the tumour, as distant as possible. Frozen unsorted single-cell suspensions supplied the genomic DNA. The sample consisted of non-adjacent lung tissue. The V call is TRBV27, the J call TRBJ2-6; 7 nucleotides agree with TRBD2. The sequence derives from a human donor with non-small cell lung cancer. This CDR3 reads CASSLKTGTTVAGANVLTF. CDR3 bases: TGTGCCAGCAGTTTAAAGACCGGGACTACGGTGGCTGGGGCCAACGTCCTGACTTTC.